Presented here are 16 T cell receptor beta chains from one specimen sequenced in a study of OX40 agonist ivuxolimab in advanced cancers. TCRdb's table, derived via immunoSEQ multiplex PCR, lists solely in-frame clones and lacks some. The profile shows 13,000 or so clones, 70% to 85% of them singletons. The source was CD4+ or CD8+ T cells sorted from blood, collected in a trial of the OX40 agonist ivuxolimab. The receptors were gathered from an adult with an advanced solid tumor such as melanoma, head and neck, liver or kidney cancer.

The V gene is TRBV6-1, the J gene TRBJ1-2; 7 bases are a match to TRBD1. The J segment lost 0 bases and the V segment lost 2 bases, leaving 9 bases of the junction unmatched. Germline loops: CDR1 MNHNS, CDR2 SASEGT. The CDR3 runs to 17 residues. The CDR3 protein is CASSENLRGQANYGYTF. For the CDR3, the DNA is TGTGCCAGCAGTGAAAACCTACGCGGACAGGCTAACTATGGCTACACCTTC.

V and J are TRBV25-1 and TRBJ2-7; D is perhaps TRBD2 (5 bases). Germline assignment: CDR1 MGHDK and CDR2 SYGVNS. V was cut by 2 bases and J by 0 bases, with 8 bases left in between. The length of the CDR3 is 14 residues. CDR3: CASSEVGSSYEQYF. CDR3 nucleotide sequence: TGTGCCAGCAGTGAAGTGGGGAGCTCCTACGAGCAGTACTTC.

The chain employs TRBV23-1 and TRBJ1-5, with D unclear. TRBV23-1 is given ORF status, its function remaining uncertain. This CDR3 comprises 14 residues. The V end was cut by 4 bases, the J end by 2 bases, with 9 bases between. Here the CDR3 DNA reads TGCGCCAGCAGTCTCTATGGGGGCAATCAGCCCCAGCATTTT. Translated, it gives CASSLYGGNQPQHF.

The V and J genes are TRBV5-1 and TRBJ1-3; no firm D call. CDR1 is SGHRS and CDR2 is YFSETQ in the germline V gene. The CDR3 covers 16 residues. V gave up 4 bases and J gave up 2 bases, with 16 bases separating them. CDR3 sequence reads: CASSPKVGQTGNTIYF. Written as DNA, the CDR3 is TGCGCCAGCAGCCCCAAGGTGGGCCAAACTGGAAACACCATATATTTT.

This clone was observed a few times. The chain recombines TRBV20-1 with TRBJ2-7, with D uncertain. Trimming stripped 1 base from V and 9 bases from J, with 10 bases between. The CDR3 has 11 residues. The germline V gene has CDR1 DFQATT and CDR2 SNEGSKA (reference sequence). The CDR3 nucleotides are TGCAGTGCTAGAGGCTTGGTGGGGCAGTACTTC. Encoded protein: CSARGLVGQYF.

The chain combines TRBV29-1 with TRBJ1-1; 7 nucleotides line up with TRBD1. The CDR3 sequence is 13 residues long. V gave up 7 bases and J gave up 0 bases; unmatched junction bases: 5. The germline V gene has CDR1 SQVTM and CDR2 ANQGSEA. The CDR3 sequence: CSAETGMNTEAFF. The DNA of the CDR3 is TGCAGCGCCGAGACAGGGATGAACACTGAAGCTTTCTTT.

V and J are TRBV6-6 and TRBJ2-7, with 9 bases lining up with TRBD1. Germline values: CDR1 MNHNY, CDR2 SVGAGI (reference sequence). This CDR3 contains 15 residues. V was clipped by 0 bases and J by 5 bases; unmatched bases: 5. The CDR3 DNA reads TGTGCCAGCAGTTACTCACGGACAGGGGACAACGAGCAGTACTTC. Its translation: CASSYSRTGDNEQYF.

This clone rates as large. The genes are TRBV5-1 and TRBJ2-5; 8 nucleotides align to TRBD2. Trimming at V came to 5 bases and at J to 2 bases, leaving 5 bases not matched to a gene. This CDR3 comprises 14 residues. The V gene's germline CDR1 is SGHRS and CDR2 YFSETQ. The CDR3 loop is CASRSSGSQETQYF. The DNA for the CDR3 is TGCGCCAGCAGGAGCAGCGGGAGTCAAGAGACCCAGTACTTC.

The CDR3 is CASSQRTSVTYEQYF. The CDR3 region has the DNA TGTGCCAGCAGCCAGCGGACTAGCGTAACCTACGAGCAGTACTTC. The chain joins TRBV4-2 to TRBJ2-7; 9 nucleotides align to TRBD2. The CDR3 has 15 residues. V gave up 3 bases and J gave up 2 bases; unmatched junction bases: 5. Germline CDR1 and CDR2: LGHNA and YNFKEQ.

The rearrangement joins TRBV7-3 to TRBJ2-7; 8 bases align to TRBD2. The CDR3 is made up of 14 amino acids. In germline, CDR1 is SGHTA, CDR2 FQGTGA. The J segment lost 5 bases and the V segment lost 2 bases, leaving 5 bases of the junction unmatched. The CDR3 sequence: CASSLGTSSHEQYF. CDR3 in DNA: TGTGCCAGCAGCTTAGGGACTAGTTCCCACGAGCAGTACTTC.

The table lists this clone with a count of one. The J gene is TRBJ2-2, the V gene TRBV23-1, with a possible D match to TRBD1 (6 bases). TRBV23-1 is sorted into the ORF group, with uncertain function. The length of the CDR3 is 16 residues. V was clipped by 0 bases and J by 5 bases, with 13 bases between them. The CDR3: CASSQSPTGMTGELFF. The CDR3 coding sequence is TGCGCCAGCAGTCAATCCCCGACAGGCATGACCGGGGAGCTGTTTTTT.

This chain connects TRBV5-1 to TRBJ2-1, with TRBD2 matching over 13 bases. The V gene end was trimmed by 4 bases and the J gene end by 6 bases; junction bases not matched to a gene: 4. Per germline, CDR1 SGHRS and CDR2 YFSETQ. The CDR3 consists of 15 residues. The DNA for the CDR3 is TGCGCCAGCAGCCAGGGACTAGCGGGGATCAATGAGCAGTTCTTC. Translated, it gives CASSQGLAGINEQFF.

This clone is a singleton in its sample. The chain employs TRBV9 and TRBJ2-3; 14 bases agree with TRBD2. Trimming removed 4 bases from V and 4 bases from J; junction bases left unmatched: 8. This CDR3 spans 17 amino acids. In germline, CDR1 is SGDLS, CDR2 YYNGEE. Here the CDR3 reads CASSISGLAGGADTQYF. DNA of the CDR3: TGTGCCAGCAGCATAAGTGGACTAGCGGGAGGCGCAGATACGCAGTATTTT.

This chain connects TRBV11-2 to TRBJ2-7; TRBD2 aligns across 7 bases. V trimming: 7 bases; J trimming: 6 bases; junction bases outside the gene matches: 6. This CDR3 has 12 residues. Germline CDR1 reads SGHAT; CDR2 reads FQNNGV. The CDR3 reads CASKNSGPEQYF. CDR3 DNA: TGTGCCAGCAAGAATAGCGGGCCCGAGCAGTACTTC.

This clone was observed a few times. V is TRBV6-8 and J is TRBJ2-1, with D unclear. The germline V and J ends were trimmed by 6 bases and 6 bases, with 12 bases remaining between them. This CDR3 has 13 residues. CDR1 and CDR2 (germline): MNHGY, SAAAGT. This chain's CDR3 is CASSLSDGNEQFF. The CDR3 DNA reads TGTGCCAGCAGCCTCTCGGACGGCAATGAGCAGTTCTTC.

The chain recombines TRBV9 with TRBJ1-1; the D gene is possibly TRBD1 (6 bases). Germline assignment: CDR1 SGDLS and CDR2 YYNGEE. The germline V and J ends were trimmed by 0 bases and 2 bases, with 11 bases remaining between them. The CDR3 is 15 amino acids. CDR3 amino acids: CASSVAGTYNTEAFF. DNA of the CDR3: TGTGCCAGCAGCGTAGCCGGGACATATAACACTGAAGCTTTCTTT. Based on the CDR3 plus reference TRBV9 and TRBJ1-1, the full variable domain is DSGVTQTPKHLITATGQRVTLRCSPRSGDLSVYWYQQSLDQGLQFLIQYYNGEERAKGNILERFSAQQFPDLHSELNLSSLELGDSALYFCASSVAGTYNTEAFFGQGTRLTVV.